Shown below are 16 T cell receptor beta chains from a single sample sequenced in a study of blood T cell repertoires in COVID-19. The repertoire was sequenced with immunoSEQ multiplex PCR; TCRdb's copy has only in-frame clones and lacks some. Here the sample spans about 100,000 clones, 70% to 80% being singletons. The sample was peripheral blood. The receptors were gathered from a woman in her seventies with acute or convalescent COVID-19.

V and J are TRBV6-1 and TRBJ1-4; D possibly corresponds to TRBD1 (6 bases). V was trimmed by 1 base and J by 8 bases, leaving 14 bases between them. The CDR3 loop spans 15 amino acids. Germline V gives CDR1 MNHNS, CDR2 SASEGT. The CDR3 DNA is TGTGCCAGCAGTGAAGTGACTGAAGGGGGAGAAAAACTGTTTTTT. Translation: CASSEVTEGGEKLFF.

Only one count was recorded for this clone. The CDR3 sequence: CSGERDRGNYEQFF. The CDR3 DNA follows: TGCAGCGGAGAAAGGGACAGGGGTAACTATGAGCAGTTCTTC. The gene calls are TRBV29-1 and TRBJ2-1, with 10 bases that match TRBD1. V shed 7 bases, J shed 8 bases, and the junction held 11 bases outside the gene matches. This CDR3 region has 14 residues. The germline V gene has CDR1 SQVTM and CDR2 ANQGSEA.

The rearrangement joins TRBV2 to TRBJ1-2; a weak D match, TRBD1 (5 bases). CDR3 size: 12 residues. Germline lookup yields CDR1 SNHLY and CDR2 FYNNEI. V was cut by 4 bases and J by 8 bases, with 11 bases left in between. CDR3 coding DNA: TGTGCCAGCAGTGGACAGTCCTGGGGCTACACCTTC. Its translation: CASSGQSWGYTF.

The V and J genes are TRBV3-1 (or the pseudogene TRBV3-2) and TRBJ1-4; D remains ambiguous. V lost 1 base to trimming and J lost 11 bases, with 14 bases between them. The CDR3 has 14 residues. Per germline, CDR1 LGHDT and CDR2 YNNKEL (reference sequence). The CDR3 sequence is CASSQVAEAGKLFF. The DNA for the CDR3 is TGTGCCAGCAGCCAAGTAGCGGAAGCGGGGAAACTGTTTTTT.

The chain carries TRBV7-9 and TRBJ2-2; 10 positions match TRBD1. CDR1 is SEHNR, CDR2 FQNEAQ, per germline (reference sequence). This CDR3 has 15 amino acids. Germline trimming cut 5 bases from V and 4 bases from J; bases unmatched to any gene: 4. CDR3 sequence reads: CASSTDRGFTGELFF. In nucleotides, the CDR3 is TGTGCCAGCAGCACGGACAGGGGGTTCACCGGGGAGCTGTTTTTT.

This chain connects TRBV4-1 to TRBJ2-7, with 10 bases fitting TRBD1. The junction had 5 bases not matched to a gene; V was cut back by 1 base and J by 5 bases. The CDR3 extends over 15 amino acids. CDR1 and CDR2 (germline): MGHRA, YSYEKL. The CDR3 here is CASSQVDRGRDEQYF. CDR3 coding DNA: TGCGCCAGCAGCCAAGTTGACAGGGGGCGTGACGAGCAGTACTTC.

The chain recombines TRBV7-3 with TRBJ2-3; TRBD1 aligns across 7 bases. The CDR3 has 15 residues. Germline V CDR1 and CDR2: SGHTA, FQGTGA. Germline trimming cut 4 bases from V and 0 bases from J; bases unmatched to any gene: 4. The CDR3 DNA is TGTGCCAGCAGCTCCACAGGGGACAGCACAGATACGCAGTATTTT. Translated: CASSSTGDSTDTQYF.

The chain uses TRBV11-2 and TRBJ1-2; 7 positions agree with TRBD1. The CDR3 spans 15 residues. The J segment lost 3 bases and the V segment lost 6 bases, leaving 10 bases of the junction unmatched. Germline CDR1 is SGHAT and CDR2 is FQNNGV. CDR3 amino acids: CASSLKQGSDYGYTF. DNA of the CDR3: TGTGCCAGCAGTCTAAAACAGGGGTCGGACTATGGCTACACCTTC.

The rearrangement joins TRBV6-6 to TRBJ1-6; TRBD1 matches 7 bases. The junction had 6 bases not matched to a gene; V was cut back by 5 bases and J by 8 bases. This CDR3 spans 14 amino acids. Per the germline V gene, CDR1 is MNHNY and CDR2 is SVGAGI (reference sequence). The CDR3 bases are TGTGCCAGCAGTGATACAGGGGAAGATTCACCCCTCCACTTT. Protein sequence: CASSDTGEDSPLHF.

As DNA, the CDR3 is TGTGCCTGGAGCAAAGGGCTAGCGGTAACAGATACGCAGTATTTT. It yields the protein CAWSKGLAVTDTQYF. The rearrangement joins TRBV30 to TRBJ2-3; 7 bases match TRBD2. The CDR3 spans 15 residues. The V gene's germline CDR1 is GTSNPN and CDR2 SVGIG (reference sequence). Trimming at V came to 3 bases and at J to 3 bases, leaving 9 bases not matched to a gene. Looking up the rest from reference TRBV30 and TRBJ2-3 gives the full variable domain: SQTIHQWPATLVQPVGSPLSLECTVEGTSNPNLYWYRQAAGRGLQLLFYSVGIGQISSEVPQNLSASRPQDRQFILSSKKLLLSDSGFYLCAWSKGLAVTDTQYFGPGTRLTVL.

This chain joins TRBV10-3 and TRBJ1-1; D uncertain. Germline CDR1 and CDR2: ENHRY and SYGVKD. The V end lost 6 bases, the J end lost 2 bases, and 7 bases lay between the germline ends. This CDR3 comprises 12 residues. This CDR3 is CAISVSNTEAFF. CDR3 DNA: TGTGCCATCAGCGTATCTAACACTGAAGCTTTCTTT.

This chain connects TRBV7-2 to TRBJ1-4; 9 bases align to TRBD1. The CDR3 loop spans 15 amino acids. V gave up 2 bases and J gave up 6 bases; unmatched junction bases: 4. Germline CDR1 and CDR2: SGHTA and FQGNSA. CDR3 amino acids: CASSLPGQGYEKLFF. CDR3 nucleotide sequence: TGTGCCAGCAGCTTACCGGGACAGGGCTATGAAAAACTGTTTTTT.

This chain links TRBV5-1 with TRBJ2-5, with 10 bases matching TRBD1. The germline V gene encodes CDR1 SGHRS and CDR2 YFSETQ. Trimming at V came to 3 bases and at J to 4 bases, leaving 6 bases not matched to a gene. The CDR3 sequence is 15 residues long. The CDR3 DNA is TGCGCCAGCAGCTCCGACAGGGGGCGAGGAGAGACCCAGTACTTC. Translated: CASSSDRGRGETQYF.

The rearrangement links TRBV29-1 to TRBJ1-2, with 8 bases matching TRBD1. The CDR3 loop spans 13 amino acids. Germline-derived CDR1 and CDR2 are SQVTM and ANQGSEA. The V and J ends lost 5 bases and 7 bases, in that order; junction bases with no gene match: 9. The CDR3 sequence: CSVLPDRGGGYTF. CDR3 nucleotides: TGCAGCGTTCTCCCAGACAGGGGTGGTGGCTACACCTTC.

This sequence joins TRBV29-1 and TRBJ1-2; TRBD1 matches at 12 bases. Per the germline V gene, CDR1 is SQVTM and CDR2 is ANQGSEA. The CDR3 length is 15 residues. The V and J ends lost 2 bases and 7 bases, in that order; junction bases with no gene match: 8. The CDR3 protein is CSVEITGTGGGGYTF. CDR3 DNA: TGCAGCGTTGAAATTACCGGGACAGGGGGCGGTGGCTACACCTTC.

This rearrangement joins TRBV5-1 to TRBJ1-2; 12 nucleotides line up with TRBD1. After removal of 1 base from V and 2 bases from J, the junction contained 9 bases not matched to a gene. The CDR3 contains 18 residues. Germline V gene sequence: CDR1 SGHRS, CDR2 YFSETQ. The CDR3 nucleotides read TGCGCCAGCAGCTTGAACCCCGGGACAGGGGGCCCCAACTATGGCTACACCTTC. Its protein is CASSLNPGTGGPNYGYTF.